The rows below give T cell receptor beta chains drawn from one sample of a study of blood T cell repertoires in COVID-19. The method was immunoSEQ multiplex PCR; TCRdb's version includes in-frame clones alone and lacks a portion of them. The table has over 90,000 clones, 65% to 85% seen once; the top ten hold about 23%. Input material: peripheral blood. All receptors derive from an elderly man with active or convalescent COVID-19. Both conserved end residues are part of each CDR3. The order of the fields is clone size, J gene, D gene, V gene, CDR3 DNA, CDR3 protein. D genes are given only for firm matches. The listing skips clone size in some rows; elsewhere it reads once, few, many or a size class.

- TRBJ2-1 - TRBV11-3 TGTGCCAGCAGCTCGGGGGTCCTAGACAATGAGCAGTTCTTC CASSSGVLDNEQFF
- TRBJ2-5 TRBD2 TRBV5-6 TGTGCCAGCAGCTTGGCCCCAGGACTAGCGGGGGAGGAGACCCAGTACTTC CASSLAPGLAGEETQYF
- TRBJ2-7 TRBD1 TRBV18 TGTGCCAGCTCACCGACAACAGGGGGCGCGCGGGAGCAGTACTTC CASSPTTGGAREQYF
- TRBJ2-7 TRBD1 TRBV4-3 TGCGCCAGCAGGCAATTTGTCACAGGGGACACCTACGAGCAGTACTTC CASRQFVTGDTYEQYF
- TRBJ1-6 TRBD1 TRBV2 TGTGCCAGCAGTGGCCGGGACAGCTCCACCTCACTGACCCTCCACTTT CASSGRDSSTSLTLHF
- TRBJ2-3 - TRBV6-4 TGTGCCAGCAGCCCGGGTATTGCTAGCACAGATACGCAGTATTTT CASSPGIASTDTQYF
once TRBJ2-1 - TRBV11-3 TGTGCCAGCAGCTTAGACCGGACAGAGGGACGTGAGCAGTTCTTC CASSLDRTEGREQFF
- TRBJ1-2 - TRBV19 TGTGCCAGTAGTCGGACCCTTCAGGAGGATAGTGGCTACACCTTC CASSRTLQEDSGYTF
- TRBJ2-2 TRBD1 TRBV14 TGTGCCAGCAGCCAACGGACAGGGGCGAACACCGGGGAGCTGTTTTTT CASSQRTGANTGELFF
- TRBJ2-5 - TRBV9 TGTGCCAGCAGCGTAGGATCCCAGCGCCACTGGGAGACCCAGTACTTC CASSVGSQRHWETQYF
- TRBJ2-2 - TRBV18 TGTGCCAGCTCACCGCCAGAGAACACCGGGGAGCTGTTTTTT CASSPPENTGELFF
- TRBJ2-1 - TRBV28 TGTGCCAGCAGTATACAACCGGAGGCCGGCTACAATGAGCAGTTCTTC CASSIQPEAGYNEQFF
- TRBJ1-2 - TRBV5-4 TGTGCCAGCAGCTTGCTATGGGGACAAGTTAACTATGGCTACACCTTC CASSLLWGQVNYGYTF
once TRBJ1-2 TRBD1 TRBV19 TGTGCCAGTAGTCAACAGGGGGCTGGTGGCTACACCTTC CASSQQGAGGYTF
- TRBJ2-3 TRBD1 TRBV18 TGTGCCAGCTCACCATCGGGACAGGGGTATTCGGATACGCAGTATTTT CASSPSGQGYSDTQYF
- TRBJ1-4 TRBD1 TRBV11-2 TGTGCCAGCAGCCGGACAGGGCGGAATGAAAAACTGTTTTTT CASSRTGRNEKLFF
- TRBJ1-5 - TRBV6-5 TGTGCCAGCAGTTCCCCAAATCAGCCCCAGCATTTT CASSSPNQPQHF
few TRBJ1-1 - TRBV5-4 TGTGCCAGCGGTGGAGGGCGTAACACTGAAGCTTTCTTT CASGGGRNTEAFF
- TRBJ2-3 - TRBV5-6 TGTGCCAGCAGTTTCCTGACCAGAAACAGAGATACGCAGTATTTT CASSFLTRNRDTQYF
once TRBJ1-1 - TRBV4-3 TGCGCCAGCAGCCAGATGGGAACTAGGACTGAAGCTTTCTTT CASSQMGTRTEAFF
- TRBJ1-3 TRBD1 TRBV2 TGTGCCAGCAGTGGGAACGGACAGGGTAGAAACACCATATATTTT CASSGNGQGRNTIYF
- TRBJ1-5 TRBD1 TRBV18 TGTGCCAGCTCACCTGGACAGGTGAATCATCCTCAGCATTTT CASSPGQVNHPQHF
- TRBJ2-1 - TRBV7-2 TGTGCCAGCAGCTTACCCGGGGGAGTCGATGAGCAGTTCTTC CASSLPGGVDEQFF
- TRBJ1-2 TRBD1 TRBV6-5 TGTGCCAGCAGTCGCACAGGGGGCGCGAACTATGGCTACACCTTC CASSRTGGANYGYTF
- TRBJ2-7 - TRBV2 TGTGCCAGCAGTGGGGACACACTTTACGAGCAGTACTTC CASSGDTLYEQYF
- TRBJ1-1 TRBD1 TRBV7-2 TGTGCCAGCAGCAAAGAACAGGGGGCATATACTGAAGCTTTCTTT CASSKEQGAYTEAFF